These 9 T cell receptor beta chains originate from one sample sequenced in a study of T cells after yellow fever vaccination. TCRdb redid the calling of the 5' RACE reads with MiXCR, one entry per CDR3 protein. Here the sample spans over 150,000 distinct CDR3 sequences, approximately 6.2% being singletons. This specimen consisted of CD4+ T cells sorted from PBMCs, obtained on the day of the first yellow fever vaccination. These receptors were obtained from a man between 18 and 29 years old who received the YFV17D yellow fever vaccine.

Ten or more counts support this clonotype. V usage is TRBV5-1 and J usage is TRBJ1-1, with D tentatively TRBD1 (5 bases). This CDR3 is built from 14 residues. Germline V gene sequence: CDR1 SGHRS, CDR2 YFSETQ. The V end was cut by 2 bases, the J end by 8 bases, with 16 bases between. The CDR3 DNA reads TGCGCCAGCAGCTTACCGGACACGCCGTACGAAGCTTTCTTT. The encoded protein is CASSLPDTPYEAFF.

A few counts support this clonotype. The chain couples TRBV7-6 to TRBJ2-5, with 10 bases lining up with TRBD2. Germline V gives CDR1 SGHVS, CDR2 FNYEAQ. V lost 5 bases and J lost 5; bases outside the gene matches: 14. CDR3 length: 17 amino acids. The CDR3 sequence: CASSRRDGSGGRETQYF. As DNA, the CDR3 is TGTGCCAGCAGCCGAAGGGATGGTAGCGGGGGGCGGGAGACCCAGTACTTC. The variable domain in full, completed from reference TRBV7-6 and TRBJ2-5, reads GAGVSQSPRYKVTKRGQDVALRCDPISGHVSLYWYRQALGQGPEFLTYFNYEAQQDKSGLPNDRFSAERPEGSISTLTIQRTEQRDSAMYRCASSRRDGSGGRETQYFGPGTRLLVL.

The V and J genes are TRBV12-3 or TRBV12-4 and TRBJ1-1, with D unresolved. The CDR3 sequence is 12 residues long. V lost 6 bases and J 11 bases, leaving 16 bases between the germline ends. In DNA, the CDR3 is TGTGCCAGCAGCTGGGCTCCGGGGAATGCTTTCTTT. Its protein is CASSWAPGNAFF.

This chain connects TRBV5-8 to TRBJ2-1; maybe TRBD2 (6 bases). Per germline, CDR1 SGHTS and CDR2 YDEGEE. CDR3 size: 17 residues. The germline V and J ends were trimmed by 1 base and 4 bases, with 18 bases remaining between them. The CDR3 is CASSLRDFGSIYNEQFF. The CDR3 region has the DNA TGTGCCAGCAGCTTGAGGGACTTCGGTTCCATTTACAATGAGCAGTTCTTC.

This clonotype was seen a few times. This rearrangement joins TRBV5-5 to TRBJ2-5; tentative D call: TRBD1 (6 bases). The CDR3 loop spans 14 amino acids. Germline CDR1 is SGHKS and CDR2 is YYEKEE (reference sequence). V gave up 3 bases and J gave up 5 bases, with 14 bases separating them. The CDR3 protein is CASSSQGTGETQYF. CDR3 DNA: TGTGCCAGCAGCTCGCAGGGGACCGGGGAGACCCAGTACTTC.

The table lists this clonotype with a few counts. The chain recombines TRBV25-1 with TRBJ2-7, with 8 bases lining up with TRBD2. Germline V gene sequence: CDR1 MGHDK, CDR2 SYGVNS. V lost 1 base, J lost 0 bases, and 5 bases stayed unmatched. CDR3 length: 16 amino acids. The CDR3, as DNA: TGTGCCAGCAGTGAATGGGGGGCGGGGGGCTCCTACGAGCAGTACTTC. Translated, it gives CASSEWGAGGSYEQYF.

In its sample, this clonotype was seen many times. The chain couples TRBV12-3 or TRBV12-4 to TRBJ1-1, with TRBD1 matching over 7 bases. The CDR3 has 14 amino acids. Losses at the gene ends were 4 bases for V and 3 bases for J; bases not matched to a gene: 5. The CDR3 is CASSSRGMDTEAFF. The CDR3, as DNA: TGTGCCAGCAGTTCCAGGGGGATGGACACTGAAGCTTTCTTT.

In this sample, this clonotype turned up many times. The J gene is TRBJ1-3, the V gene TRBV4-3; D is undetermined. Per the germline V gene, CDR1 is LGHNA and CDR2 is YSLEER. This CDR3 spans 16 amino acids. V was shortened by 1 base and J by 0 bases, with 10 bases between the two germline ends. The CDR3 loop is CASSQAIRLSGNTIYF. In nucleotides, the CDR3 is TGCGCCAGCAGCCAAGCAATCAGGCTCTCTGGAAACACCATATATTTT.

The table lists this clonotype with many counts. The V gene is TRBV12-3 or TRBV12-4, the J gene TRBJ1-2; no reliable D call. This CDR3 contains 13 residues. Trimming took off 1 base at V and 8 bases at J, with 11 bases between the two ends. The chain's CDR3 is CASSLVGGGGYTF. CDR3 nucleotides: TGTGCCAGCAGTTTAGTTGGTGGCGGCGGCTACACCTTC.